The T cell receptor beta chain described here comes from a study of blood T cells in healthy people across ages. Healthy Russian Caucasian donors spanned ages about 6 to 95 years. This CDR3 has 12 residues. Germline CDR1 reads DFQATT; CDR2 reads SNEGSKA (reference sequence). V was clipped by 6 bases and J by 2 bases, with 9 bases between them. With a J-beta primer mix and a sample-barcoded 5' primer, a second PCR ran roughly 7 to 11 cycles. TCRdb ran MiXCR on the 5' RACE reads and lists one entry per CDR3 protein. The sample contains about 1.8 million distinct CDR3 sequences, around half of which appear only once. This clonotype was detected ten times or more.

This TCR was sampled from a woman in her forties in good health. V gene TRBV20-1 combines with J gene TRBJ2-3, with D maybe TRBD2 (7 bases). Sequencing was performed on blood. Written as DNA, the CDR3 is TGCAGTGCGGGGGGGCCCACAGATACGCAGTATTTT. This gives the protein CSAGGPTDTQYF.